This T cell receptor beta chain was recorded in a study of T cells after posttransplantation cyclophosphamide. General study findings and limits: Recipient CMV seropositivity and CMV reactivation strongly tracked TRB clonality. Later blood repertoires were often dominated by clones from the donor CD8+ memory compartment. Blood and skin or GI T cell repertoires showed limited TRB overlap.

In the case of this clone: The antigen remains undetermined.

Peripheral blood was collected from the related graft donor on the marrow donation day. TCRdb's table, derived via immunoSEQ multiplex PCR, lists solely in-frame clones and lacks some. The table has around 47,000 clones, around 94% seen once. This CDR3 is built from 14 residues. Germline CDR1 SGHDT, CDR2 YYEEEE. Trimming pared 2 bases from V and 7 bases from J, leaving 10 bases between. Sequenced input: PBMCs. The source is a woman under 40 in good health and a related stem cell transplant donor. The V and J genes are TRBV5-6 and TRBJ1-6, with a possible D match to TRBD1 (6 bases). The CDR3 here is CASSFADRNSPLHF. CDR3 bases: TGTGCCAGCAGCTTCGCCGACAGGAATTCACCCCTCCACTTT.